This T cell receptor beta chain was profiled in a study of identical twins (dated by TCRdb to 2016 to 2017). Looking at the study overall: The study deep-sequenced TCR alpha and beta repertoires from monozygotic twins, unrelated adults of various ages and cord blood to test whether fetal clonotypes persist. To rule out contamination, the twin experiments were replicated at different times with different library preparation protocols.

Overall results and qualifications from the work: Invariant T cells such as MAIT and iNKT could partly confound zero-insertion analyses, although diverse VJ usage argued against such confounding for most clonotypes. Fewer insertions were carried by abundant cord blood beta clonotypes; a weaker similar trend was observed in young adult naive repertoires, while no such trend was observed in memory repertoires. In monozygotic twins, recombination models systematically underestimated out-of-frame TCR alpha sharing, but the models matched the sharing seen between unrelated individuals. Because the same donors could not be followed over many years, the conclusions relied on cross-sectional statistical analysis. In beta out-of-frame sequences, excess twin sharing was weaker, because having fewer shared sequences lowered the signal-to-noise ratio. Compared with coincidental sharing between unrelated individuals, out-of-frame TCR alpha sequences shared between twins had an excess of sequences with low generation probability.

The V and J ends are trimmed by 1 base and 3 bases, leaving 10 bases between them. The germline V gene specifies SGHRS as CDR1 and YFSETQ as CDR2. From cysteine to phenylalanine, the CDR3 is 15 amino acids long. Only the CDR3 portion is preserved as DNA: 45 bases, with reading frame beginning at the first base. This clonotype occurred many times. It has no known antigen specificity. Within one base of it there is no much larger clone, and no base qualities were kept. Libraries were prepared through 5' RACE. Sequencing was carried out with an Illumina HiSeq 2000. Template switching introduced a universal primer binding site; the final cDNA contained a unique molecular identifier, enabling accurate counting of TCR cDNA molecules. Specific primers in the conserved constant-segment region were used to synthesize first-strand cDNA for the TCR alpha and beta chains. To control for contamination, each cDNA library was double barcoded with a SMART-Mk sample barcode plus Illumina barcodes. TruSeq adapter sequences along with Illumina sample barcodes were introduced in two successive PCR steps. The Illumina HiSeq platform was used with custom primers to sequence TCR alpha and beta cDNA libraries. Under the source paper's analysis protocol: MiGEC processed the raw reads to extract unique molecular identifiers, while MiXCR was used to determine the CDR3 positions. Recombination models were inferred per individual with the repgenHMM and IGoR tools using an EM algorithm. The tcR package in R was used for shared clonotype analysis, with sharing normalized by the product of cloneset sizes. To study raw recombination free of thymic and clonal selection effects, out-of-frame nonproductive sequences were analyzed. TCRdb's own reprocessing of the public reads used fastp at Q25 and MiXCR and kept productive beta chains. Every distinct CDR3 protein forms one entry, paired with its most common genes and DNA. TCRdb, rather than the study authors, made the V and J calls. This sample lists 420,000 or so distinct CDR3 sequences; about 18% were detected once. The ten largest clones take up 9% to 15% of the sample.

Every donor was a healthy Caucasian. The study also sequenced three unrelated non-twin adults: a male aged 18 to 29, a male aged 50 to 60 and a female aged 50 to 60. Miltenyi CD45RO+ enrichment and human naive T-cell isolation kits were used to isolate memory (CD45RO+) and naive T cells from PBMC. The material sequenced was naive T cells sorted from blood. The cell subset or site tag for this specimen amounts to: cells isolated with a human naive T-cell isolation kit. The chain was built from TRBV5-1 and TRBJ2-2; no D gene call is confident. The sequence derives from a man aged 45 to 65 in good health. CDR3 protein: CASSLSRSYTGELFF. The DNA sequence reads TGCGCCAGCAGCTTGTCCAGGAGTTACACCGGGGAGCTGTTTTTT.